Listed below are T cell receptor beta chains from one sample, sequenced in a study of blood T cell repertoires in COVID-19. The data were produced by immunoSEQ multiplex PCR, yet TCRdb's version contains in-frame clones alone and is incomplete. The table has 250,000 or so clones, more than 70% seen once. Input material: peripheral blood. Receptors originate from a woman in her thirties or forties who had recovered from COVID-19. Each CDR3 is given with its conserved first and last residue. The order of the fields is clone size, CDR3 length, J gene, V gene, D gene, CDR3 DNA, CDR3 protein. A D gene is named only where the DNA matches it firmly. Size tells how often a clone was seen (once, few, many) or the class of an expanded clone, and some rows leave it out.

abundance: NA; len: 18; j_gene: TRBJ1-5; v_gene: TRBV21-1; d_gene: NA; CDR3nt: TGTGCCAGCAGCAACTCCGCAAAGGGAGGAAATAGCAATCAGCCCCAGCATTTT; CDR3aa: CASSNSAKGGNSNQPQHF
abundance: NA; len: 16; j_gene: TRBJ2-2; v_gene: TRBV5-1; d_gene: NA; CDR3nt: TGCGCCAGCAGCGCCATGGGAGGACCGAATACCGGGGAGCTGTTTTTT; CDR3aa: CASSAMGGPNTGELFF
abundance: NA; len: 14; j_gene: TRBJ2-7; v_gene: TRBV6-6; d_gene: NA; CDR3nt: TGTGCCAGCAGTACACAGAGACCACATTACGAGCAGTACTTC; CDR3aa: CASSTQRPHYEQYF
abundance: NA; len: 15; j_gene: TRBJ2-7; v_gene: TRBV18; d_gene: TRBD2; CDR3nt: TGTGCCAGCTCATTAGGAGGACTAGCAGGGTCCGAGCAGTACTTC; CDR3aa: CASSLGGLAGSEQYF
abundance: NA; len: 12; j_gene: TRBJ2-5; v_gene: TRBV6-2/TRBV6-3; d_gene: NA; CDR3nt: TGTGCCAGCAGTTCCAGCCAAGAGACCCAGTACTTC; CDR3aa: CASSSSQETQYF
abundance: NA; len: 15; j_gene: TRBJ1-2; v_gene: TRBV27; d_gene: TRBD1; CDR3nt: TGTGCCAGCACCTACCGCCAGGACAGGTTCTATGGCTACACCTTC; CDR3aa: CASTYRQDRFYGYTF
abundance: once; len: 15; j_gene: TRBJ2-3; v_gene: TRBV4-3; d_gene: NA; CDR3nt: TGCGCCAGCAGCCAAGCCTTAGCGGGCACAGATACGCAGTATTTT; CDR3aa: CASSQALAGTDTQYF
abundance: NA; len: 13; j_gene: TRBJ1-2; v_gene: TRBV6-5; d_gene: NA; CDR3nt: TGTGCCAGCAGCCGCGGGGAGGGCTATGGCTACACCTTC; CDR3aa: CASSRGEGYGYTF
abundance: few; len: 15; j_gene: TRBJ2-7; v_gene: TRBV15; d_gene: TRBD2; CDR3nt: TGTGCCACCAGCAGAGGGGCGGGAGGGACCTACGAGCAGTACTTC; CDR3aa: CATSRGAGGTYEQYF
abundance: NA; len: 14; j_gene: TRBJ2-5; v_gene: TRBV2; d_gene: NA; CDR3nt: TGTGCCAGCAGCGAGGACAGCCTCCAAGAGACCCAGTACTTC; CDR3aa: CASSEDSLQETQYF
abundance: once; len: 16; j_gene: TRBJ1-5; v_gene: TRBV3-1/TRBV3-2; d_gene: TRBD1; CDR3nt: TGTGCCAGCAGCCAAGTCCCGACAGGGGGCCTTCCGCCCCAGCATTTT; CDR3aa: CASSQVPTGGLPPQHF
abundance: NA; len: 16; j_gene: TRBJ2-1; v_gene: TRBV9; d_gene: TRBD2; CDR3nt: TGTGCCAGCAGTATAGCGGGCCGGGGCTCCTACAATGAGCAGTTCTTC; CDR3aa: CASSIAGRGSYNEQFF
abundance: NA; len: 13; j_gene: TRBJ2-5; v_gene: TRBV10-1; d_gene: TRBD1; CDR3nt: TGCGCCAGCAGTGCCGACAGGGGAGAGACCCAGTACTTC; CDR3aa: CASSADRGETQYF
abundance: NA; len: 14; j_gene: TRBJ2-7; v_gene: TRBV4-2; d_gene: TRBD2; CDR3nt: TGTGCCAGCAGCCCGGGAGGGCCGGGTGACGAGCAGTACTTC; CDR3aa: CASSPGGPGDEQYF
abundance: NA; len: 15; j_gene: TRBJ2-7; v_gene: TRBV9; d_gene: NA; CDR3nt: TGTGCCAGCAGCGGAGGGGGAATCAAGTCCTACGAGCAGTACTTC; CDR3aa: CASSGGGIKSYEQYF
abundance: NA; len: 11; j_gene: TRBJ1-1; v_gene: TRBV6-5; d_gene: TRBD1; CDR3nt: TGTGCCATACAGGGGGGGGCTGAAGCTTTCTTT; CDR3aa: CAIQGGAEAFF
abundance: NA; len: 18; j_gene: TRBJ1-6; v_gene: TRBV19; d_gene: NA; CDR3nt: TGTGCCAGTAGTATAAGGTCCGTGGGGGGTGTAGTGAATTCACCCCTCCACTTT; CDR3aa: CASSIRSVGGVVNSPLHF
abundance: NA; len: 16; j_gene: TRBJ2-3; v_gene: TRBV19; d_gene: TRBD2; CDR3nt: TGTGCCAGTAGTGCAGGACTAGCGGGAGGGGGAGATACGCAGTATTTT; CDR3aa: CASSAGLAGGGDTQYF
abundance: NA; len: 13; j_gene: TRBJ1-2; v_gene: TRBV12-3/TRBV12-4; d_gene: TRBD1; CDR3nt: TGTGCCAGCAGCCGGGACAGAGGCTATGGCTACACCTTC; CDR3aa: CASSRDRGYGYTF
abundance: NA; len: 16; j_gene: TRBJ2-7; v_gene: TRBV5-8; d_gene: TRBD2; CDR3nt: TGTGCCAGCAGCTCCTCTCTCGGGAGGGCGTCCTACGAGCAGTACTTC; CDR3aa: CASSSSLGRASYEQYF
abundance: NA; len: 13; j_gene: TRBJ1-6; v_gene: TRBV4-3; d_gene: NA; CDR3nt: TGCGCCAGCAGCCCCACAACCAATTCACCCCTCCACTTT; CDR3aa: CASSPTTNSPLHF
abundance: NA; len: 15; j_gene: TRBJ1-1; v_gene: TRBV6-5; d_gene: TRBD1; CDR3nt: TGTGCCAGCAGTCCTACCCTAGACAGGGGGACTGAAGCTTTCTTT; CDR3aa: CASSPTLDRGTEAFF
abundance: NA; len: 15; j_gene: TRBJ1-1; v_gene: TRBV6-5; d_gene: NA; CDR3nt: TGTGCCAGCAGTTACTCCCGGCAGGGTGGCACTGAAGCTTTCTTT; CDR3aa: CASSYSRQGGTEAFF
abundance: NA; len: 13; j_gene: TRBJ2-7; v_gene: TRBV11-3; d_gene: NA; CDR3nt: TGTGCCAGCAGCCCCCCGAGCTCCTACGAGCAGTACTTC; CDR3aa: CASSPPSSYEQYF
abundance: few; len: 16; j_gene: TRBJ2-6; v_gene: TRBV14; d_gene: NA; CDR3nt: TGTGCCAGCAGCCGGACAGCCCACTCTGGGGCCAACGTCCTGACTTTC; CDR3aa: CASSRTAHSGANVLTF
abundance: NA; len: 14; j_gene: TRBJ2-3; v_gene: TRBV9; d_gene: TRBD2; CDR3nt: TGTGCCAGCAGCGTAGGTGGGGGGGCAGATACGCAGTATTTT; CDR3aa: CASSVGGGADTQYF
abundance: NA; len: 12; j_gene: TRBJ1-1; v_gene: TRBV30; d_gene: TRBD1; CDR3nt: TGTGCCTGGGGACAGGGTGGAACTGAAGCTTTCTTT; CDR3aa: CAWGQGGTEAFF
abundance: few; len: 15; j_gene: TRBJ2-2; v_gene: TRBV7-7; d_gene: TRBD2; CDR3nt: TGTGCTAGCACCCGGGCACTAGCGGACACCGGGGAGCTGTTTTTT; CDR3aa: CASTRALADTGELFF
abundance: NA; len: 17; j_gene: TRBJ2-1; v_gene: TRBV5-4; d_gene: NA; CDR3nt: TGTGCCAGCAGCCGAGGGGGCGGGAGGCGTTCCTACAATGAGCAGTTCTTC; CDR3aa: CASSRGGGRRSYNEQFF
abundance: NA; len: 11; j_gene: TRBJ2-1; v_gene: TRBV30; d_gene: TRBD2; CDR3nt: TGTGCCTGGACTAGCGGGAGGGGGCAGTTCTTC; CDR3aa: CAWTSGRGQFF
abundance: NA; len: 18; j_gene: TRBJ2-5; v_gene: TRBV5-4; d_gene: TRBD1; CDR3nt: TGTGCCAGCAGCTTGAAAGTCGGGGGACAGGGTGTCCAAGAGACCCAGTACTTC; CDR3aa: CASSLKVGGQGVQETQYF
abundance: NA; len: 16; j_gene: TRBJ2-1; v_gene: TRBV2; d_gene: TRBD1; CDR3nt: TGTGCCAGCAGGGAAAGGACAGGGGTGGGTTACAATGAGCAGTTCTTC; CDR3aa: CASRERTGVGYNEQFF
abundance: few; len: 15; j_gene: TRBJ1-4; v_gene: TRBV11-3; d_gene: NA; CDR3nt: TGTGCCAGCAGCTCCCAGGGCGCAACTAATGAAAAACTGTTTTTT; CDR3aa: CASSSQGATNEKLFF
abundance: NA; len: 16; j_gene: TRBJ1-6; v_gene: TRBV7-2; d_gene: TRBD1; CDR3nt: TGTGCCAGCAGCTTAGGGTCGCCAGGGGGTGGTTCACCCCTCCACTTT; CDR3aa: CASSLGSPGGGSPLHF
abundance: NA; len: 13; j_gene: TRBJ1-2; v_gene: TRBV6-5; d_gene: TRBD1; CDR3nt: TGTGCCAGCAGTCGCGGACAGGGAGGGGGCTACACCTTC; CDR3aa: CASSRGQGGGYTF
abundance: NA; len: 12; j_gene: TRBJ1-5; v_gene: TRBV25-1; d_gene: NA; CDR3nt: TGTGCCAGCAGTGAAACAGGTCAGCCCCAGCATTTT; CDR3aa: CASSETGQPQHF
abundance: NA; len: 13; j_gene: TRBJ1-5; v_gene: TRBV6-2/TRBV6-3; d_gene: TRBD1; CDR3nt: TGTGCCAGCAGTGGGGACAGCTTTGGGCCCCAGCATTTT; CDR3aa: CASSGDSFGPQHF
abundance: NA; len: 16; j_gene: TRBJ2-1; v_gene: TRBV19; d_gene: NA; CDR3nt: TGTGCCAGTAGTATAGGGTCCCCGTCAGGAGGGGATGAGCAGTTCTTC; CDR3aa: CASSIGSPSGGDEQFF
abundance: NA; len: 16; j_gene: TRBJ1-2; v_gene: TRBV4-1; d_gene: NA; CDR3nt: TGCGCCAGCAGCCAAGGAACCCAGGGCTGGGGCTATGGCTACACCTTC; CDR3aa: CASSQGTQGWGYGYTF
abundance: NA; len: 13; j_gene: TRBJ2-7; v_gene: TRBV6-5; d_gene: NA; CDR3nt: TGTGCCAGCAGCAGGGGACACTCCTACGAGCAGTACTTC; CDR3aa: CASSRGHSYEQYF
abundance: NA; len: 16; j_gene: TRBJ1-2; v_gene: TRBV7-8; d_gene: NA; CDR3nt: TGTGCCAGCAGCTTAGATTTCCAGGGGTTTGACTATGGCTACACCTTC; CDR3aa: CASSLDFQGFDYGYTF
abundance: few; len: 17; j_gene: TRBJ2-2; v_gene: TRBV7-9; d_gene: TRBD2; CDR3nt: TGTGCCAGCAGCCCGAAGCCACTAGCGGGGCCCACCGGGGAGCTGTTTTTT; CDR3aa: CASSPKPLAGPTGELFF
abundance: NA; len: 15; j_gene: TRBJ2-7; v_gene: TRBV7-2; d_gene: TRBD2; CDR3nt: TGTGCCAGCAGCTTACGGGGGGAGCGGAGCTACGAGCAGTACTTC; CDR3aa: CASSLRGERSYEQYF
abundance: NA; len: 15; j_gene: TRBJ2-1; v_gene: TRBV5-4; d_gene: TRBD2; CDR3nt: TGTGCCAGCAGCCCCACTAGCGGCGAAGGCAATGAGCAGTTCTTC; CDR3aa: CASSPTSGEGNEQFF
abundance: NA; len: 15; j_gene: TRBJ1-6; v_gene: TRBV2; d_gene: NA; CDR3nt: TGTGCCAGCCGTCTCCGAGGTTCCTATAATTCACCCCTCCACTTT; CDR3aa: CASRLRGSYNSPLHF
abundance: NA; len: 15; j_gene: TRBJ2-7; v_gene: TRBV6-5; d_gene: NA; CDR3nt: TGTGCCAGCAGTTACTCTCCCATCAACTCCTACGAGCAGTACTTC; CDR3aa: CASSYSPINSYEQYF
abundance: NA; len: 16; j_gene: TRBJ1-1; v_gene: TRBV7-9; d_gene: TRBD1; CDR3nt: TGTGCCAGCAGCTTACTTGGACAGGTTTGGGTCACTGAAGCTTTCTTT; CDR3aa: CASSLLGQVWVTEAFF
abundance: NA; len: 16; j_gene: TRBJ2-3; v_gene: TRBV28; d_gene: NA; CDR3nt: TGTGCCAGCAGTGGATGGAGGACCACCAACACAGATACGCAGTATTTT; CDR3aa: CASSGWRTTNTDTQYF
abundance: NA; len: 16; j_gene: TRBJ2-2; v_gene: TRBV18; d_gene: TRBD2; CDR3nt: TGTGCCAGCTCACCACGGACTAGCGGGAGACCCGGGGAGCTGTTTTTT; CDR3aa: CASSPRTSGRPGELFF
abundance: NA; len: 13; j_gene: TRBJ2-7; v_gene: TRBV10-3; d_gene: TRBD2; CDR3nt: TGTGCCATCAGGGGGGGGACCGCCTACGAGCAGTACTTC; CDR3aa: CAIRGGTAYEQYF
abundance: NA; len: 15; j_gene: TRBJ1-3; v_gene: TRBV19; d_gene: NA; CDR3nt: TGTGCCAGTAGTATGCAGGGCCCCTCTGGAAACACCATATATTTT; CDR3aa: CASSMQGPSGNTIYF
abundance: NA; len: 10; j_gene: TRBJ2-5; v_gene: TRBV30; d_gene: TRBD1; CDR3nt: TGTGCCCGAGGGGGCGAGACCCAGTACTTC; CDR3aa: CARGGETQYF
abundance: NA; len: 13; j_gene: TRBJ2-7; v_gene: TRBV24-1; d_gene: NA; CDR3nt: TGTGCCACCAGTGACTCCAGGGGTTACGAGCAGTACTTC; CDR3aa: CATSDSRGYEQYF